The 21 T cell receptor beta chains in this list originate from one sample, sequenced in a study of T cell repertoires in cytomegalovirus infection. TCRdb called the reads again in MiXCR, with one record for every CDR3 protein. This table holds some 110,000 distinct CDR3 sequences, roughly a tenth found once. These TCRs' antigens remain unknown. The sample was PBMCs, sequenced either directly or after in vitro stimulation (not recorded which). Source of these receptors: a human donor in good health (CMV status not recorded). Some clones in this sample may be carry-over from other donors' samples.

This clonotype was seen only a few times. Here the CDR3 reads CASRTGSTYNEQFF. The CDR3 DNA reads TGTGCCAGCCGTACAGGGAGTACCTACAATGAGCAGTTCTTC. V gene TRBV7-9 combines with J gene TRBJ2-1; TRBD1 is a possible D gene (6 bases). Germline V lookup: CDR1 SEHNR, CDR2 FQNEAQ (reference sequence). This CDR3 spans 14 amino acids. Trimming shortened V by 8 bases and J by 2 bases, and 13 bases separated the two germline ends.

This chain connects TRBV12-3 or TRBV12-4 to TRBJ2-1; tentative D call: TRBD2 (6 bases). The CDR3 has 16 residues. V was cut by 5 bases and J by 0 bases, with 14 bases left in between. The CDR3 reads CASSPGVGGSYNEQFF. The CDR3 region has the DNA TGTGCCAGCAGTCCCGGGGTCGGGGGCTCCTACAATGAGCAGTTCTTC.

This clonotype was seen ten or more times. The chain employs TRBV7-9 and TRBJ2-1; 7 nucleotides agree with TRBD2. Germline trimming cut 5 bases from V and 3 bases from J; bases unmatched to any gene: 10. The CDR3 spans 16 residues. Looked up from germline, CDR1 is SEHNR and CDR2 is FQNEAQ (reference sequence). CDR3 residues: CASSTHGGLNYNEQFF. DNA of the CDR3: TGTGCCAGCAGCACACATGGGGGACTAAACTACAATGAGCAGTTCTTC.

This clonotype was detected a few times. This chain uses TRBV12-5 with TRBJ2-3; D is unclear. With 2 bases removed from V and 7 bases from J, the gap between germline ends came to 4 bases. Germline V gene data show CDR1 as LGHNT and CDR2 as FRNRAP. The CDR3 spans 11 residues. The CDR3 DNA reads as TGTGCTAGTGGTTTGTTGTATACGCAGTATTTT. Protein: CASGLLYTQYF.

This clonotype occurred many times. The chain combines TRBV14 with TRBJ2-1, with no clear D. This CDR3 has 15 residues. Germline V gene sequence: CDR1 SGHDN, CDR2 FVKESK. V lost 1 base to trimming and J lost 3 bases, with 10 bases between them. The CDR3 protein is CASSQAPTRYNEQFF. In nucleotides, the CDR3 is TGTGCCAGCAGCCAAGCCCCCACACGCTACAATGAGCAGTTCTTC.

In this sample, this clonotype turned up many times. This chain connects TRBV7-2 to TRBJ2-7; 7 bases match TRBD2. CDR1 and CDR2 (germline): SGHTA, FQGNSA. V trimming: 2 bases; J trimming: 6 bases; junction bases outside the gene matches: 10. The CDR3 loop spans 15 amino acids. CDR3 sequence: CASSLWGRAVGEQYF. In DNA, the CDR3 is TGTGCCAGCAGCTTATGGGGGAGGGCCGTAGGCGAGCAGTACTTC.

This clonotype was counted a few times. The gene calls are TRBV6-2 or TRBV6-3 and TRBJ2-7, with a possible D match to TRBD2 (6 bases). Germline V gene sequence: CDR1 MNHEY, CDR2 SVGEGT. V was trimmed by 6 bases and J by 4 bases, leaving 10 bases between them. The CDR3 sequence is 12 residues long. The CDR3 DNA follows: TGTGCCAGCAGCAATGGGAGGTACGAGCAGTACTTC. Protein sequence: CASSNGRYEQYF.

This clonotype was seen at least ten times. The CDR3 nucleotides read TGTGCCAGCAGTTTACACGGCGGCCCCTATGGCTACACCTTC. Translation: CASSLHGGPYGYTF. The gene calls are TRBV28 and TRBJ1-2; D remains unclear. Germline assignment: CDR1 MDHEN and CDR2 SYDVKM. Deletions cut 2 bases from V and 4 bases from J, with 11 bases between. CDR3 length equals 14 residues.

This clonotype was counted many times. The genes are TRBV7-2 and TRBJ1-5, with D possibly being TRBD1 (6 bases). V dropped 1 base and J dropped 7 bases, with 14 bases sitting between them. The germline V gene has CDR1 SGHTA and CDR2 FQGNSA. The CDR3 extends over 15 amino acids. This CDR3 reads CASSLVSGVSQPQHF. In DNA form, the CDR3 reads TGTGCCAGCAGCTTAGTTTCAGGGGTGAGCCAGCCCCAGCATTTT.

The CDR3 nucleotides are TGTGCCAGCAGTCCACACCCTGGGACTAGCGGGATAAGCACAGATACGCAGTATTTT. This translates into CASSPHPGTSGISTDTQYF. The rearrangement joins TRBV12-3 or TRBV12-4 to TRBJ2-3; 13 bases agree with TRBD2. V shed 5 bases and J 0 bases; nucleotides not matched to a gene: 11. This CDR3 region has 19 residues.

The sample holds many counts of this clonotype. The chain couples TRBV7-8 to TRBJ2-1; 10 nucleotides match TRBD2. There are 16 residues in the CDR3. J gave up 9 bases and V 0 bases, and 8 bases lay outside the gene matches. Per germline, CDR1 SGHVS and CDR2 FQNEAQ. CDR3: CASSLAASGGLTEQFF. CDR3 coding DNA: TGTGCCAGCAGCTTAGCTGCTAGCGGGGGCCTAACTGAGCAGTTCTTC.

The CDR3 bases are TGTGCCAGCAGCCAAGGACTAGCGGATAGCACAGATACGCAGTATTTT. Encoded protein: CASSQGLADSTDTQYF. This rearrangement joins TRBV4-2 to TRBJ2-3; 9 positions match TRBD2. V was clipped by 1 base and J by 0 bases; unmatched bases: 2. Germline assignment: CDR1 LGHNA and CDR2 YNFKEQ. The CDR3 is 16 residues long.

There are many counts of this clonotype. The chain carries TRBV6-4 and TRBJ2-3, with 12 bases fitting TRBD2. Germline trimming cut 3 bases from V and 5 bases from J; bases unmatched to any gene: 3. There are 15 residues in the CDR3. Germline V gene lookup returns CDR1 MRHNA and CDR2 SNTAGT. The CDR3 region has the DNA TGTGCCAGCAGTGAGACTAGCGGGAGTGGAGATACGCAGTATTTT. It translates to CASSETSGSGDTQYF.

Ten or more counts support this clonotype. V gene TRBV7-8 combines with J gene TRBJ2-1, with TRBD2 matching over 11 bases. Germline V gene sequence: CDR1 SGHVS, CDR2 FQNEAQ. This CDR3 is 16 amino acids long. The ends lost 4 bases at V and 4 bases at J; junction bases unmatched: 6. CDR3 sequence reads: CASSSVAGGFYNEQFF. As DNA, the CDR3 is TGTGCCAGCAGCTCCGTAGCGGGAGGGTTTTACAATGAGCAGTTCTTC.

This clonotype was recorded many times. This CDR3 reads CASSLVGREKLFF. In DNA, the CDR3 is TGTGCCAGCAGCTTGGTCGGAAGGGAAAAACTGTTTTTT. This chain joins TRBV7-2 and TRBJ1-4; D is ambiguous. Trimming stripped 3 bases from V and 8 bases from J, with 10 bases between. The CDR3 length is 13 residues. Germline V gives CDR1 SGHTA, CDR2 FQGNSA.

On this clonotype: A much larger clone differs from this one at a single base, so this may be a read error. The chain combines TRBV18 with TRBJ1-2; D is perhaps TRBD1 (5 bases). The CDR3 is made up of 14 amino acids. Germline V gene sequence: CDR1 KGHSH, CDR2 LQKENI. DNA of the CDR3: TGTGCCAGCTCCCCGGGGAGGGGCAACTGTGGCTACACCTTC. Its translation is CASSPGRGNCGYTF.

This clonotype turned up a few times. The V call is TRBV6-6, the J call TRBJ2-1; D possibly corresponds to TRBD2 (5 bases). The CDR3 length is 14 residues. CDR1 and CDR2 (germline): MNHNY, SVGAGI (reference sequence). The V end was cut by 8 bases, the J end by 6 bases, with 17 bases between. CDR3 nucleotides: TGTGCCAGCTGCGTGACGACTACCCCCAATGAGCAGTTCTTC. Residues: CASCVTTTPNEQFF.

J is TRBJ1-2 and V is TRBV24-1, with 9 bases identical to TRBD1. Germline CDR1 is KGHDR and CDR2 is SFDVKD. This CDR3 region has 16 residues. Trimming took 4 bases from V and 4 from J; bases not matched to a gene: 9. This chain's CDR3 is CATSDTGQGPGYGYTF. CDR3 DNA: TGTGCCACCAGTGACACGGGACAGGGACCGGGCTATGGCTACACCTTC.

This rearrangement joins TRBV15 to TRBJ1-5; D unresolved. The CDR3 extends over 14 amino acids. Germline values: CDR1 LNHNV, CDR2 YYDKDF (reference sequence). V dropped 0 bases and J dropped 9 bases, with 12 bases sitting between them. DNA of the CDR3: TGTGCCACCAGCAGAGACAACCTAAGGGCGCCCCAGCATTTT. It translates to CATSRDNLRAPQHF.

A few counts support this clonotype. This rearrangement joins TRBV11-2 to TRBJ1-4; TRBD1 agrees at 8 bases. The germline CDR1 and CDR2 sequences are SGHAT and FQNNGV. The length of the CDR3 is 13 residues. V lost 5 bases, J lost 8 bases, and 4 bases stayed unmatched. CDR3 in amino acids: CASSQDRGEKLFF. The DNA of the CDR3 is TGTGCCAGCAGCCAAGACAGGGGCGAAAAACTGTTTTTT. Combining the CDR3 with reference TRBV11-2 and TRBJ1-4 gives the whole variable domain EAGVAQSPRYKIIEKRQSVAFWCNPISGHATLYWYQQILGQGPKLLIQFQNNGVVDDSQLPKDRFSAERLKGVDSTLKIQPAKLEDSAVYLCASSQDRGEKLFFGSGTQLSVL.

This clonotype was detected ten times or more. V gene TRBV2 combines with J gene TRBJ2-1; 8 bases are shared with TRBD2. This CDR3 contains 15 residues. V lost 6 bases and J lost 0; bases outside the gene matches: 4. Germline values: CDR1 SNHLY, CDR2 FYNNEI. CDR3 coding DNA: TGTGCCAGCAGCTTGGCGGGAGGCTCCTACAATGAGCAGTTCTTC. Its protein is CASSLAGGSYNEQFF.